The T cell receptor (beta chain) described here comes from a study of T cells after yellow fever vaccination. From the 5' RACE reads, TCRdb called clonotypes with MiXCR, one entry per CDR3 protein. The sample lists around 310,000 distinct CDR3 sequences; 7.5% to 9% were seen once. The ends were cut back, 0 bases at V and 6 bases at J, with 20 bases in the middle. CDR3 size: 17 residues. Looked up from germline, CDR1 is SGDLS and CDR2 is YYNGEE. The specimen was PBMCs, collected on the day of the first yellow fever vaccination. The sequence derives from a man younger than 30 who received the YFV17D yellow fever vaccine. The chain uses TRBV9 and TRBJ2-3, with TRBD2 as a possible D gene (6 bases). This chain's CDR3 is CASSVAKGTPPRDTQYF. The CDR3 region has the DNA TGTGCCAGCAGCGTAGCGAAGGGGACTCCCCCACGGGATACGCAGTATTTT.